Listed here are 26 T cell receptor beta chains from one sample, sequenced in a study of control samples from healthy donors and cancer patients. Measured with immunoSEQ multiplex PCR; TCRdb has only the in-frame clones, and not every one. In the table there are tens of thousands of clones, roughly 80% of which are singletons. What was sequenced was PBMCs. These receptors were collected from a man aged 70-80 years with lung cancer.

About this clone itself: An end of the junction does not agree with germline; a read error may underlie this. The gene calls are TRBV15 and TRBJ2-7, with D unresolved. This CDR3 has 12 amino acids. Germline V gene sequence: CDR1 LNHNV, CDR2 YYDKDF (reference sequence). The CDR3 nucleotides read TGTGCCACCAGCAGAGATCAAAACTCTCGGACGTTC. Translating gives CATSRDQNSRTF.

This chain joins TRBV27 and TRBJ1-2, with D possibly being TRBD1 (6 bases). V was clipped by 6 bases and J by 8 bases, with 13 bases between them. CDR1 and CDR2 (germline): MNHEY, SMNVEV (reference sequence). This CDR3 is built from 12 residues. The CDR3 DNA sequence: TGTGCCAGCAGCCGTACAGGGACCGGCTACACCTTC. This translates into CASSRTGTGYTF.

CDR3 region: CASSLWSPDTGELFF. As DNA, the CDR3 is TGCGCCAGCAGCTTGTGGTCACCCGACACCGGGGAGCTGTTTTTT. This rearrangement joins TRBV5-1 to TRBJ2-2; D is undetermined. With 1 base removed from V and 3 bases from J, the gap between germline ends came to 10 bases. The CDR3 totals 15 residues. CDR1 is SGHRS, CDR2 YFSETQ, per germline.

This chain uses TRBV2 with TRBJ2-1; D is perhaps TRBD1 (6 bases). Trimming took off 4 bases at V and 10 bases at J, with 23 bases between the two ends. This CDR3 is built from 16 residues. CDR1 and CDR2 (germline): SNHLY, FYNNEI. CDR3 nucleotides: TGTGCCAGCAGTGCATTGCGGAACAGGGCCCGGAGCGAGCAGTTCTTC. It specifies CASSALRNRARSEQFF.

The J gene is TRBJ2-7, the V gene TRBV5-1, with 8 bases fitting TRBD1. Unmatched junction bases numbered 3, after V lost 6 bases and J lost 1 base. Looked up from germline, CDR1 is SGHRS and CDR2 is YFSETQ. The CDR3 totals 13 residues. CDR3 in DNA: TGCGCCAGCACCCGGACAGGGTCCTACGAGCAGTACTTC. Protein: CASTRTGSYEQYF.

V and J are TRBV2 and TRBJ1-3, with no clear D. This CDR3 has 14 residues. The ends were cut back, 2 bases at V and 4 bases at J, with 9 bases in the middle. The germline V gene has CDR1 SNHLY and CDR2 FYNNEI. The CDR3 reads CASSELQPGNTIYF. The CDR3 DNA reads as TGTGCCAGCAGTGAACTCCAACCGGGAAACACCATATATTTT.

This clone appeared a few times. The V gene is TRBV5-1, the J gene TRBJ2-2; possible D gene TRBD2, 5 bases. The V and J ends lost 0 bases and 6 bases respectively, with 6 bases between them. Germline CDR1 SGHRS, CDR2 YFSETQ. The CDR3 consists of 13 residues. CDR3 bases: TGCGCCAGCAGCTTGGAGGGAGCCGGGGAGCTGTTTTTT. Encoded protein: CASSLEGAGELFF.

This chain connects TRBV30 to TRBJ2-5; possibly TRBD2 for D (6 bases). CDR3 length: 13 amino acids. Looked up from germline, CDR1 is GTSNPN and CDR2 is SVGIG (reference sequence). V gave up 1 base and J gave up 5 bases, with 11 bases separating them. The CDR3 region is CAWSGGEVETQYF. CDR3 nucleotide sequence: TGTGCCTGGAGTGGTGGGGAGGTGGAGACCCAGTACTTC.

The V gene is TRBV7-9, the J gene TRBJ2-3; D is ambiguous. Trimming took 5 bases from V and 6 from J, leaving 18 bases between them. The CDR3 is 15 residues long. Germline V gene data show CDR1 as SEHNR and CDR2 as FQNEAQ (reference sequence). The CDR3 nucleotides read TGTGCCAGCAGCCGTCAATTGAGTACTACCGATACGCAGTATTTT. Protein sequence: CASSRQLSTTDTQYF.

V is TRBV7-9 and J is TRBJ1-2; D is unclear. The CDR3 consists of 12 residues. Germline assignment: CDR1 SEHNR and CDR2 FQNEAQ (reference sequence). Trimming shortened V by 4 bases and J by 8 bases, and 11 bases separated the two germline ends. The CDR3 region has the DNA TGTGCCAGCAGCTCACAACTACAAGGCTACACCTTC. Protein product: CASSSQLQGYTF. Combining the CDR3 with reference TRBV7-9 and TRBJ1-2 gives the whole variable domain DTGVSQNPRHKITKRGQNVTFRCDPISEHNRLYWYRQTLGQGPEFLTYFQNEAQLEKSRLLSDRFSAERPKGSFSTLEIQRTEQGDSAMYLCASSSQLQGYTFGSGTRLTVV.

As concerns this clone: One junction end disagrees with the germline gene, perhaps due to a read error. CDR3 nucleotide sequence: TGTGCCAGTACCCAACAGGGGGCGAATGCAAAACTGTTTTTT. This sequence encodes CASTQQGANAKLFF. The chain has TRBV19 and TRBJ1-4; 9 bases are a match to TRBD1. The CDR3 totals 14 residues. Germline lookup yields CDR1 LNHDA and CDR2 SQIVND (reference sequence).

The CDR3 DNA reads as TGTGCCAGCAGTAGGAGGACAGGGGGCTTGTACGAGCAGTACTTC. It translates to CASSRRTGGLYEQYF. The gene calls are TRBV2 and TRBJ2-7; 11 bases are a match to TRBD1. The CDR3 contains 15 residues. Germline V gives CDR1 SNHLY, CDR2 FYNNEI. The junction had 7 bases not matched to a gene; V was cut back by 5 bases and J by 4 bases.

The CDR3 DNA follows: TGTGCCAGCAGTTTAAACCGTAAAACCTACGAGCAGTACTTC. Translation gives CASSLNRKTYEQYF. The V gene is TRBV27, the J gene TRBJ2-7; D call uncertain. This CDR3 has 14 residues. Germline V gene sequence: CDR1 MNHEY, CDR2 SMNVEV (reference sequence). V lost 2 bases and J lost 2, with 10 bases in between.

The chain links TRBV6-5 to TRBJ1-5; D call uncertain. Germline V gene lookup returns CDR1 MNHEY and CDR2 SVGAGI. V lost 11 bases, J lost 0 bases, and 14 bases lay in between. The CDR3 loop spans 14 amino acids. CDR3 bases: TGTGCCGGAGACGCCGGTCTTAGCAATCAGCCCCAGCATTTT. Its translation: CAGDAGLSNQPQHF.

As concerns this clone: Other nucleotide sequences from this sample produce the same CDR3. J is TRBJ1-6 and V is TRBV28; 10 bases fit TRBD1. V gave up 6 bases and J gave up 4 bases; unmatched junction bases: 3. Germline CDR1 and CDR2: MDHEN and SYDVKM. CDR3 size: 15 residues. The CDR3 sequence is CASSGGQGYNSPLHF. CDR3 nucleotide sequence: TGTGCCAGCAGCGGGGGACAGGGGTATAATTCACCCCTCCACTTT.

The chain combines TRBV6-5 with TRBJ2-3; D gene uncertain. Trimming shortened V by 10 bases and J by 2 bases, and 19 bases separated the two germline ends. The CDR3 has 15 amino acids. Per germline, CDR1 MNHEY and CDR2 SVGAGI. The CDR3 sequence: CATSTRRMPTDTQYF. CDR3 coding DNA: TGTGCCACCTCGACACGAAGAATGCCCACAGATACGCAGTATTTT.

This chain connects TRBV6-6 to TRBJ2-7; 8 bases map to TRBD2. Germline values: CDR1 MNHNY, CDR2 SVGAGI (reference sequence). V dropped 8 bases and J dropped 0; count of bases not matched to a gene: 6. The CDR3 is 14 residues long. The CDR3 spells CASHRGGSSYEQYF. The CDR3 nucleotides read TGTGCCAGCCATCGGGGGGGCAGCTCCTACGAGCAGTACTTC.

The count of this clone is one. The chain uses TRBV21-1 and TRBJ2-3; whether TRBD1, the table's D call, matches the DNA was not checked. TRBV21-1 is marked as a pseudogene. CDR3 length: 16 amino acids. The CDR3 sequence is CASNPTGQNNTDTQYF. The CDR3 region has the DNA TGTGCCAGCAACCCGACGGGACAGAACAACACAGATACGCAGTATTTT.

The rearrangement uses TRBV5-1 and TRBJ2-7, with 7 bases fitting TRBD1. CDR1 is SGHRS, CDR2 YFSETQ, per germline. V lost 3 bases, J lost 5 bases, and 8 bases stayed unmatched. CDR3 size: 14 residues. The CDR3 here is CASSSLGQTNEQYF. In DNA form, the CDR3 reads TGCGCCAGCAGCTCTTTGGGACAGACTAACGAGCAGTACTTC.

The J gene is TRBJ2-7, the V gene TRBV5-5; 7 bases map to TRBD1. The CDR3 loop spans 16 amino acids. Germline V gene sequence: CDR1 SGHKS, CDR2 YYEKEE (reference sequence). Trimming removed 4 bases from V and 6 bases from J; junction bases left unmatched: 16. The chain's CDR3 is CASSTGRSGGVGEQYF. The CDR3 coding sequence is TGTGCCAGCAGCACGGGACGGTCAGGGGGAGTTGGCGAGCAGTACTTC.

This chain links TRBV9 with TRBJ2-1, with 10 positions matching TRBD2. With 3 bases clipped from V and 5 bases from J, the junction kept 8 bases outside the gene matches. The germline gives CDR1 SGDLS, CDR2 YYNGEE. The CDR3 is 16 residues long. CDR3 protein: CASSASGGALDNEQFF. The CDR3 nucleotides are TGTGCCAGCAGCGCTAGCGGGGGTGCCCTCGACAATGAGCAGTTCTTC.

The chain employs TRBV4-1 and TRBJ2-6; D is unresolved. Germline V CDR1 and CDR2: MGHRA, YSYEKL. V lost 0 bases and J 2 bases, leaving 5 bases between the germline ends. The CDR3 loop spans 15 amino acids. CDR3 protein: CASSQERPGANVLTF. The CDR3 DNA follows: TGCGCCAGCAGCCAAGAAAGGCCTGGGGCCAACGTCCTGACTTTC.

This rearrangement joins TRBV27 to TRBJ2-2, with 10 nucleotides matching TRBD2. The CDR3 totals 16 residues. The J segment lost 3 bases and the V segment lost 3 bases, leaving 4 bases of the junction unmatched. Germline V CDR1 and CDR2: MNHEY, SMNVEV (reference sequence). In DNA, the CDR3 is TGTGCCAGCAGTTTGAGAGCGGGGGGGCACACCGGGGAGCTGTTTTTT. Translation: CASSLRAGGHTGELFF.

On this clone: The same CDR3 is also encoded by other DNA sequences in this sample. The rearrangement links TRBV5-1 to TRBJ2-2, with unresolved D. Trimming took 0 bases from V and 1 from J, leaving 4 bases between them. Germline V CDR1 and CDR2: SGHRS, YFSETQ. The CDR3 runs 14 residues. The CDR3 region is CASSLAGNTGELFF. DNA of the CDR3: TGCGCCAGCAGCTTGGCTGGGAACACCGGGGAGCTGTTTTTT.

CDR3 DNA: TGTGCCAGCAGCGTACTTAGCGGGGGTTTATACAATGAGCAGTTCTTC. Translated, it gives CASSVLSGGLYNEQFF. This chain links TRBV9 with TRBJ2-1; TRBD2 matches 9 bases. V dropped 1 base and J dropped 4; count of bases not matched to a gene: 6. The length of the CDR3 is 16 residues. CDR1 SGDLS and CDR2 YYNGEE come from the germline V gene.

This chain's CDR3 is CATSDLEPRLGDCIYGYTF. The CDR3 bases are TGTGCCACCAGTGATTTGGAGCCCCGACTGGGAGATTGTATCTATGGCTACACCTTC. The rearrangement links TRBV24-1 to TRBJ1-2, with D unclear. This CDR3 has 19 amino acids. CDR1 is KGHDR, CDR2 SFDVKD, per germline. V dropped 0 bases and J dropped 4 bases, with 23 bases sitting between them.